Listed here are 7 T cell receptor beta chains from one sample, sequenced in a study of cytomegalovirus exposure and HLA in healthy donors. The PCR had 60 Vbeta and 13 Jbeta primers. Clones were sequenced by immunoSEQ multiplex PCR, and TCRdb holds only the in-frame ones, with some missing. The data show under 200,000 clones, roughly 80% seen once. The sequenced sample was PBMCs. These receptor sequences come from a woman aged 18 to 35 in good health and CMV-seronegative.

The gene calls are TRBV18 and TRBJ2-5, with TRBD2 as a possible D gene (7 bases). V was pared by 1 base and J by 5 bases, with 17 bases between. CDR3 length equals 16 residues. Germline V gives CDR1 KGHSH, CDR2 LQKENI. This CDR3 is CASSPRSRGARETQYF. The CDR3, as DNA: TGTGCCAGCTCACCACGCAGTCGGGGGGCGCGGGAGACCCAGTACTTC.

This chain links TRBV7-2 with TRBJ2-1; TRBD2 might be the D (5 bases). CDR1 is SGHTA, CDR2 FQGNSA, per germline. This CDR3 contains 15 residues. V lost 10 bases, J lost 9 bases, and 25 bases lay in between. This CDR3 is CAIQASGGWWAEQFF. The CDR3 nucleotides read TGTGCCATACAAGCCAGCGGAGGCTGGTGGGCTGAGCAGTTCTTC.

CDR3 protein: CASSPQGQGKFDEQFF. DNA for the CDR3: TGTGCCAGCAGCCCACAGGGACAGGGGAAGTTCGATGAGCAGTTCTTC. This chain links TRBV7-9 with TRBJ2-1; 10 bases line up with TRBD1. The junction had 12 bases not matched to a gene; V was cut back by 5 bases and J by 8 bases. Germline V gives CDR1 SEHNR, CDR2 FQNEAQ (reference sequence). This CDR3 is 16 amino acids long.

The chain is built from TRBV4-1 and TRBJ1-2, with D maybe TRBD1 (6 bases). The germline V gene encodes CDR1 MGHRA and CDR2 YSYEKL. The CDR3 totals 17 residues. The V end was cut by 0 bases, the J end by 7 bases, with 21 bases between. CDR3 in amino acids: CASSQDPTGSRGGGYTF. CDR3 DNA: TGCGCCAGCAGCCAAGACCCAACAGGGAGCCGGGGTGGTGGCTACACCTTC.

V gene TRBV11-2 combines with J gene TRBJ2-7; 13 bases line up with TRBD2. The germline V gene encodes CDR1 SGHAT and CDR2 FQNNGV. The J segment lost 0 bases and the V segment lost 5 bases, leaving 10 bases of the junction unmatched. CDR3 length equals 18 residues. CDR3 loop: CASSLTGTSGVPSYEQYF. CDR3 nucleotides: TGTGCCAGCAGCCTGACCGGGACTAGCGGGGTCCCCTCCTACGAGCAGTACTTC.

This clone showed up just once. This chain connects TRBV5-1 to TRBJ1-6; 7 bases align to TRBD1. CDR3 length: 15 residues. Germline CDR1 SGHRS, CDR2 YFSETQ. The V and J ends lost 5 bases and 7 bases, in that order; junction bases with no gene match: 9. CDR3 nucleotides: TGCGCCAGCAGGCTACCCGGGACAGACAATTCACCCCTCCACTTT. Translated: CASRLPGTDNSPLHF.

The V call is TRBV5-1, the J call TRBJ2-2; tentative D call: TRBD2 (5 bases). V was clipped by 0 bases and J by 1 base, with 13 bases between them. There are 17 residues in the CDR3. Per the germline V gene, CDR1 is SGHRS and CDR2 is YFSETQ. This chain's CDR3 is CASSLGPEGGNTGELFF. CDR3 coding DNA: TGCGCCAGCAGCTTGGGGCCAGAAGGAGGGAACACCGGGGAGCTGTTTTTT.